These 24 T cell receptor beta chains came from one sample sequenced in a study of shared T cell receptors in the human thymus (dated by TCRdb to about 2021). The library was prepared using the immunoSEQ multiplex PCR assay. The clones in this table, taken by TCRdb from immuneACCESS, are in-frame only. Not every clone is retained; where verified, under half of the shortfall comes from an unresolved V gene, and the cause of the rest is unknown. The sample table records just under 550,000 clones; more than 75% of these occur just once. The ten largest account for less than 0.015% of the sample. This same sample was also part of a study on human thymus T cells.

The sequenced sample consisted of thymocytes. Source of these receptors: a boy younger than two with a congenital heart defect. Donor details come from another sample of the same person, matched by shared clones.

J is TRBJ1-1 and V is TRBV27, with D hard to call. Per the germline V gene, CDR1 is MNHEY and CDR2 is SMNVEV (reference sequence). The CDR3 runs to 13 residues. V was cut by 5 bases and J by 3 bases, with 10 bases left in between. The CDR3: CASSPGVYTEAFF. The CDR3 bases are TGTGCCAGCAGTCCCGGAGTCTACACTGAAGCTTTCTTT.

This clone appeared a single time. The chain uses TRBV7-9 and TRBJ2-3, with D uncertain. This CDR3 comprises 12 residues. Germline CDR1 SEHNR, CDR2 FQNEAQ (reference sequence). Trimming pared 1 base from V and 10 bases from J, leaving 9 bases between. The CDR3 nucleotides are TGTGCCAGCAGCTTAGTTGCGGCGGCGCAGTATTTT. It codes for CASSLVAAAQYF.

This chain joins TRBV19 and TRBJ1-5, with D possibly matching TRBD1 (6 bases). The germline CDR1 and CDR2 sequences are LNHDA and SQIVND (reference sequence). CDR3 length equals 15 residues. The V gene lost 5 bases and the J gene lost 4 bases, with 15 bases spanning the gap. CDR3 loop: CASSSTGLGNQPQHF. The CDR3, as DNA: TGTGCCAGTAGTTCGACAGGCCTGGGGAATCAGCCCCAGCATTTT.

This clone was found once. The rearrangement joins TRBV28 to TRBJ2-5, with a weak D call TRBD2 (6 bases). V shed 0 bases and J shed 2 bases, with 16 bases lying between them. Looked up from germline, CDR1 is MDHEN and CDR2 is SYDVKM. The CDR3 runs 17 residues. The CDR3 coding sequence is TGTGCCAGCAGTTTATGCGGGGTGGGGGAGGCTCAAGAGACCCAGTACTTC. Protein product: CASSLCGVGEAQETQYF.

This clone came up once. The chain joins TRBV4-3 to TRBJ1-2, with TRBD1 identical over 8 bases. V dropped 3 bases and J dropped 5; count of bases not matched to a gene: 11. CDR3 length equals 16 residues. Germline assignment: CDR1 LGHNA and CDR2 YSLEER. In DNA form, the CDR3 reads TGCGCCAGCAGCCACGGGCTTGGGACAGGTAGTTATGGCTACACCTTC. It is translated as CASSHGLGTGSYGYTF.

The gene calls are TRBV11-1 and TRBJ2-1, with 13 bases that match TRBD2. The CDR3 runs to 17 residues. V was pared by 3 bases and J by 3 bases, with 5 bases of the junction left unmatched. Germline values: CDR1 SGHAT, CDR2 FQDESV (reference sequence). The CDR3 DNA sequence: TGTGCCAGCAGCTTCCCCTGGACTAGCGGGAGCTACAATGAGCAGTTCTTC. Its protein is CASSFPWTSGSYNEQFF. Based on the CDR3 plus reference TRBV11-1 and TRBJ2-1, the full variable domain is EAEVAQSPRYKITEKSQAVAFWCDPISGHATLYWYRQILGQGPELLVQFQDESVVDDSQLPKDRFSAERLKGVDSTLKIQPAELGDSAMYLCASSFPWTSGSYNEQFFGPGTRLTVL.

The chain employs TRBV5-6 and TRBJ2-1; D uncertain. The CDR3 totals 16 residues. Germline CDR1 and CDR2: SGHDT and YYEEEE. V lost 2 bases and J lost 2, with 14 bases in between. CDR3 sequence (DNA): TGTGCCAGCAGCTTTTCCCTCCAGAATCCCTACAATGAGCAGTTCTTC. The encoded protein is CASSFSLQNPYNEQFF.

CDR3 protein: CASSFTGKVPNEKLFF. CDR3 bases: TGTGCCAGCAGCTTTACAGGGAAGGTACCTAATGAAAAACTGTTTTTT. The V and J genes are TRBV7-9 and TRBJ1-4; possible D gene TRBD1, 6 bases. CDR3 length equals 16 residues. Trimming took 3 bases from V and 3 from J, leaving 14 bases between them. CDR1 and CDR2 (germline): SEHNR, FQNEAQ (reference sequence).

The rearrangement uses TRBV6-5 and TRBJ2-5; D not certain. Deletions cut 4 bases from V and 2 bases from J, with 11 bases between. This CDR3 spans 14 amino acids. Germline-derived CDR1 and CDR2 are MNHEY and SVGAGI. CDR3 amino acids: CASSSQTTQETQYF. The CDR3 region has the DNA TGTGCCAGCAGTTCCCAGACGACACAAGAGACCCAGTACTTC.

For the CDR3, the DNA is TGTGCCAGCAGCTTAGACAGGACCTACGAGCAGTACTTC. It yields the protein CASSLDRTYEQYF. The V gene is TRBV11-2, the J gene TRBJ2-7; D is undetermined. Germline CDR1 is SGHAT and CDR2 is FQNNGV. The CDR3 spans 13 residues. V gave up 0 bases and J gave up 2 bases, with 5 bases separating them.

Remarks on this clone: This CDR3 is also generated by other DNA sequences in the sample. The V gene is TRBV29-1, the J gene TRBJ2-7; the match to TRBD1 covers 9 bases. The germline gives CDR1 SQVTM, CDR2 ANQGSEA. The CDR3 extends over 14 amino acids. V lost 3 bases and J lost 0; bases outside the gene matches: 3. Written as DNA, the CDR3 is TGCAGCGTTGAGGGGACAGGGTCCTCCTACGAGCAGTACTTC. The encoded protein is CSVEGTGSSYEQYF.

The chain's CDR3 is CASREDRDSGANVLTF. The DNA for the CDR3 is TGTGCCAGCAGGGAAGACAGGGACTCTGGGGCCAACGTCCTGACTTTC. This chain uses TRBV5-7 with TRBJ2-6, with TRBD1 matching 7 bases. TRBV5-7 is assigned to the ORF class and has an uncertain function. The ends lost 5 bases at V and 0 bases at J; junction bases unmatched: 5. This CDR3 has 16 residues.

V usage is TRBV5-4 and J usage is TRBJ2-1; D gene unclear. This CDR3 is 14 amino acids long. Germline V gene sequence: CDR1 SGHNT, CDR2 YYREEE (reference sequence). Trimming removed 5 bases at V and 2 bases at J, with 11 bases between. The CDR3 loop reads CASRVETPYNEQFF. Here the CDR3 DNA reads TGTGCCAGCAGAGTGGAGACCCCCTACAATGAGCAGTTCTTC. Based on the CDR3 plus reference TRBV5-4 and TRBJ2-1, the full variable domain is ETGVTQSPTHLIKTRGQQVTLRCSSQSGHNTVSWYQQALGQGPQFIFQYYREEENGRGNFPPRFSGLQFPNYSSELNVNALELDDSALYLCASRVETPYNEQFFGPGTRLTVL.

The genes are TRBV2 and TRBJ2-3; D may be TRBD2 (6 bases). The V end was cut by 5 bases, the J end by 0 bases, with 24 bases between. The germline V gene encodes CDR1 SNHLY and CDR2 FYNNEI. This CDR3 is 19 amino acids long. The CDR3 nucleotides read TGTGCCAGCAGTTGTCGCCGGGAGATTATTAATTCGAGCACAGATACGCAGTATTTT. Encoded protein: CASSCRREIINSSTDTQYF.

The chain recombines TRBV12-1 with TRBJ2-3; the table gives TRBD1 as D, unverified against the DNA. TRBV12-1 is flagged as a pseudogene. The CDR3 runs to 13 residues. CDR3 nucleotide sequence: TGTGCCAGCAGGGGGGCAGACGTAGATACGCAGTATTTT. This encodes CASRGADVDTQYF.

V is TRBV19 and J is TRBJ2-2; D gene uncertain. The CDR3 has 16 amino acids. Per germline, CDR1 LNHDA and CDR2 SQIVND (reference sequence). Deletions cut 0 bases from V and 3 bases from J, with 11 bases between. CDR3 region: CASSIDVGRYTGELFF. The CDR3 region has the DNA TGTGCCAGTAGTATAGATGTTGGCAGATACACCGGGGAGCTGTTTTTT.

The chain combines TRBV14 with TRBJ2-7, with 7 bases lining up with TRBD1. The J segment lost 3 bases and the V segment lost 0 bases, leaving 5 bases of the junction unmatched. CDR1 SGHDN and CDR2 FVKESK come from the germline V gene. CDR3 length: 15 amino acids. The chain's CDR3 is CASSQDNRDSYEQYF. CDR3 DNA sequence: TGTGCCAGCAGCCAAGATAACCGGGACAGCTACGAGCAGTACTTC.

This chain joins TRBV18 and TRBJ2-3; possible D gene TRBD2, 5 bases. The CDR3 contains 14 residues. V lost 1 base and J 6 bases, leaving 11 bases between the germline ends. Per the germline V gene, CDR1 is KGHSH and CDR2 is LQKENI. The CDR3 sequence: CASSPRLARDTQYF. CDR3 sequence (DNA): TGTGCCAGCTCACCACGGCTAGCACGGGATACGCAGTATTTT.

This chain connects TRBV30 to TRBJ1-1; maybe TRBD1 (6 bases). This CDR3 comprises 15 residues. Germline assignment: CDR1 GTSNPN and CDR2 SVGIG (reference sequence). V was pared by 1 base and J by 6 bases, with 18 bases between. Here the CDR3 DNA reads TGTGCCTGGAGTGCCGACCCCAGGGGTTACGCTGAAGCTTTCTTT. It is translated as CAWSADPRGYAEAFF.

This clone appeared a single time. This chain connects TRBV7-2 to TRBJ2-7; the match to TRBD1 covers 11 bases. The CDR3 totals 15 residues. J gave up 4 bases and V 3 bases, and 5 bases lay outside the gene matches. Germline V gene sequence: CDR1 SGHTA, CDR2 FQGNSA. The CDR3, as DNA: TGTGCCAGCAGCTTCCGGGACAGGGGGTCGTACGAGCAGTACTTC. Its protein product is CASSFRDRGSYEQYF.

This clone was detected only a few times. The chain combines TRBV5-1 with TRBJ2-7, with D perhaps TRBD1 (5 bases). Germline V gene lookup returns CDR1 SGHRS and CDR2 YFSETQ. V was trimmed by 1 base and J by 3 bases, leaving 14 bases between them. The CDR3 runs 15 residues. Here the CDR3 reads CASSLKGRPLYEQYF. Written as DNA, the CDR3 is TGCGCCAGCAGCTTGAAGGGGCGTCCCCTCTACGAGCAGTACTTC.

This sequence joins TRBV6-1 and TRBJ2-2, with D possibly matching TRBD1 (5 bases). The germline CDR1 and CDR2 sequences are MNHNS and SASEGT. V lost 6 bases to trimming and J lost 1 base, with 6 bases between them. This CDR3 region has 13 residues. The CDR3 nucleotides read TGTGCCAGCAGGCAGGGGAACACCGGGGAGCTGTTTTTT. It encodes CASRQGNTGELFF.

This clone has a handful of counts. The chain has TRBV27 and TRBJ2-7, with D uncertain. V lost 5 bases, J lost 5 bases, and 22 bases lay in between. Germline V lookup: CDR1 MNHEY, CDR2 SMNVEV (reference sequence). The CDR3 is 16 residues long. DNA of the CDR3: TGTGCCAGCAGTCCCCTCCCGGTCCGTATAACCGACGAGCAGTACTTC. Protein: CASSPLPVRITDEQYF.

The chain couples TRBV4-2 to TRBJ1-2; D possibly corresponds to TRBD1 (5 bases). V was pared by 0 bases and J by 10 bases, with 12 bases between. Germline CDR1 LGHNA, CDR2 YNFKEQ. The CDR3 runs to 13 residues. The CDR3 region is CASSQDGGFDYTF. CDR3 coding DNA: TGTGCCAGCAGCCAAGATGGGGGGTTCGACTACACCTTC.